This TCR beta chain was sequenced in a study of blood T cell repertoires in COVID-19. Across the study: T cells, B-cell-depleted T cells, or PBMCs supplied cDNA or gDNA.

The germline V gene has CDR1 MGHRA and CDR2 YSYEKL. V shed 1 base, J shed 0 bases, and the junction held 6 bases outside the gene matches. The CDR3 is made up of 19 amino acids. There are a few counts of this clone. The repertoire was sequenced with immunoSEQ multiplex PCR; TCRdb's copy has only in-frame clones and lacks some. Counted here are about 210,000 clones, around 85% occurring once; the ten biggest clones make up roughly 20%. The sequenced sample was PBMCs or T cells enriched from blood (not recorded which). The rearrangement joins TRBV4-1 to TRBJ2-1; TRBD2 agrees at 13 bases. The clonotype originates from a man in his forties who had recovered from COVID-19. DNA of the CDR3: TGCGCCAGCAGCCAAGCTGTACTAGCGGGAGGGAGCTCCTACAATGAGCAGTTCTTC. Protein sequence: CASSQAVLAGGSSYNEQFF.